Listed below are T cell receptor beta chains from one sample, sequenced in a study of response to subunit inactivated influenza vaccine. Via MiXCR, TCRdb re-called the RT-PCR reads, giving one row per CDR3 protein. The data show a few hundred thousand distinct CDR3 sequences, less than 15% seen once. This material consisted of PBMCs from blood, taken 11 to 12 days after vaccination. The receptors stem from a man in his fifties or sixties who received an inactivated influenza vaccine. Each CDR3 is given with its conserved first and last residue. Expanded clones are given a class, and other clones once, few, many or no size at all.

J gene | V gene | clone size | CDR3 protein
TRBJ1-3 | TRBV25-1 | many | CASSEYLYTGTGKNTIYF
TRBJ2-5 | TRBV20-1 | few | CSASSAGGPETQYF
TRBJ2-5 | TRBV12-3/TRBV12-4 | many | CASSPREETQYF
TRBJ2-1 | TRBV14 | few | CASSQEWGGGGEQFF
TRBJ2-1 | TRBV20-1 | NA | CSAAGDNEQFF
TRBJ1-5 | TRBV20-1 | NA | CSAFRLESNQPQHF
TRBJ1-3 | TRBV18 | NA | CASSQRAEDTIYF
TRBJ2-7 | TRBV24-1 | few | CATSDSPGKRPYEQYF
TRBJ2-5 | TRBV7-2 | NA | CASSLPGQGVQETQYF
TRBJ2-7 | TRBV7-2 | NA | CASSSLGDRGYEQYF
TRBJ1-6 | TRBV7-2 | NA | CASSLDTGNSPLHF
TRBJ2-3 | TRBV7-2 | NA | CASSKGVNADTQYF
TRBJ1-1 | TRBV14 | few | CASTIGGVNTEAFF
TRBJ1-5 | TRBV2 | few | CASSEMQASGAQHF
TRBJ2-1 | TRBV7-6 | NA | CASSSVGVYEQFF
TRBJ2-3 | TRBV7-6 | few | CASSLEGPGTDTQYF
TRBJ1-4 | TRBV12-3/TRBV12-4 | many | CASSLAGQGNEKLFF
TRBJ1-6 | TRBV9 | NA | CASSVRGQQNSPLHF
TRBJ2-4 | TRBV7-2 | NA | CASSLAGMGKNIQYF
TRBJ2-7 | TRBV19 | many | CASSIPGRPEQYF
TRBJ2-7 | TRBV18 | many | CASSPGFAYEQYF
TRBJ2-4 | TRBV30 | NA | CAWSVPPAGAKNIQYF
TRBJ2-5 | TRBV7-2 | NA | CASRPPAVAYQETQYF